Listed here are 28 T cell receptor beta chains from one sample, sequenced in a study of beta chain features in type 1 diabetes. Study-level results: Significant though moderate, a shortening of TCRB CDR3s appeared in all four CD4+ subsets of Type 1 diabetes patients.

These TCRs' antigens remain unknown. Expressed TCRB transcripts were sequenced, since all the RNA that had been isolated was reverse transcribed. The data were produced by immunoSEQ multiplex PCR, yet TCRdb's version contains in-frame clones alone and is incomplete. This sample yields around 710,000 clones, of which around an eighth are seen a single time; more than 0.09% belongs to the top ten. Sequencing was done on a sample of naive CD4+ T cells from blood. The receptor source for this set is a man under 40 with type 1 diabetes.

There are a few counts of this clone. The CDR3: CAISDAGTGTYEQYF. The CDR3 nucleotides are TGTGCCATCAGTGATGCCGGGACAGGGACCTACGAGCAGTACTTC. This chain connects TRBV10-3 to TRBJ2-7, with TRBD1 matching over 9 bases. Germline V gives CDR1 ENHRY, CDR2 SYGVKD. The CDR3 spans 15 residues. After removal of 3 bases from V and 2 bases from J, the junction contained 5 bases not matched to a gene.

This clone was detected a few times. In nucleotides, the CDR3 is TGTGCCACCGCCCCCGTTTGGGGATCAAACTATGGCTACACCTTC. This encodes CATAPVWGSNYGYTF. This chain connects TRBV2 to TRBJ1-2; D ambiguous. Between the trimmed V and J ends, which lost 10 bases and 2 bases, there was a span of 20 bases. CDR1 SNHLY and CDR2 FYNNEI come from the germline V gene. The CDR3 loop spans 15 amino acids. Looking up the rest from reference TRBV2 and TRBJ1-2 gives the full variable domain: EPEVTQTPSHQVTQMGQEVILRCVPISNHLYFYWYRQILGQKVEFLVSFYNNEISEKSEIFDDQFSVERPDGSNFTLKIRSTKLEDSAMYFCATAPVWGSNYGYTFGSGTRLTVV.

This clone was seen once. The V gene is TRBV5-4, the J gene TRBJ2-1; 9 bases map to TRBD2. Germline CDR1 SGHNT, CDR2 YYREEE (reference sequence). The ends lost 5 bases at V and 7 bases at J; junction bases unmatched: 13. The CDR3 contains 16 residues. The CDR3 DNA is TGTGCCAGCAGTTTGCAGCGGGGGGCCCCGGGGAATGAGCAGTTCTTC. This sequence encodes CASSLQRGAPGNEQFF.

This chain links TRBV2 with TRBJ2-3, with 8 bases that match TRBD2. Germline CDR1 reads SNHLY; CDR2 reads FYNNEI. The CDR3 has 14 amino acids. Unmatched junction bases numbered 6, after V lost 5 bases and J lost 5 bases. The CDR3 loop is CASSSRGGKDTQYF. For the CDR3, the DNA is TGTGCCAGCAGTAGCCGGGGGGGCAAAGATACGCAGTATTTT.

This clone was counted only a few times. The rearrangement uses TRBV10-3 and TRBJ2-3; 14 nucleotides agree with TRBD2. V shed 7 bases, J shed 6 bases, and the junction held 6 bases outside the gene matches. Germline CDR1 reads ENHRY; CDR2 reads SYGVKD. This CDR3 is built from 15 residues. The CDR3 nucleotides are TGTGCCATCAAGGGGACTAGCGGGGGCGAGGATACGCAGTATTTT. Amino acid sequence: CAIKGTSGGEDTQYF.

The chain links TRBV2 to TRBJ1-3; D is undetermined. CDR1 is SNHLY and CDR2 is FYNNEI in the germline V gene. CDR3 length: 14 residues. V gave up 2 bases and J gave up 4 bases, with 9 bases separating them. The CDR3 region is CASSERERGNTIYF. CDR3 sequence (DNA): TGTGCCAGCAGTGAACGTGAGCGCGGAAACACCATATATTTT.

This clone was seen only a few times. This chain uses TRBV29-1 with TRBJ1-1, with 10 bases fitting TRBD1. The CDR3 contains 14 residues. V lost 4 bases and J lost 2; bases outside the gene matches: 4. Germline CDR1 SQVTM, CDR2 ANQGSEA. The CDR3: CSVGGDRGNTEAFF. The CDR3 DNA sequence: TGCAGCGTTGGCGGGGACAGGGGTAACACTGAAGCTTTCTTT.

The sample holds a few counts of this clone. The gene calls are TRBV7-2 and TRBJ2-3; D is possibly TRBD1 or TRBD2 (6 bases each). CDR3 length: 15 residues. The V and J ends lost 6 bases and 0 bases respectively, with 13 bases between them. The germline V gene encodes CDR1 SGHTA and CDR2 FQGNSA. CDR3 sequence reads: CASSRGQTSTDTQYF. The CDR3 DNA follows: TGTGCCAGCAGTCGGGGGCAAACTAGCACAGATACGCAGTATTTT.

J is TRBJ1-6 and V is TRBV7-2; 7 nucleotides agree with TRBD1. CDR1 is SGHTA, CDR2 FQGNSA, per germline. The J segment lost 7 bases and the V segment lost 1 base, leaving 7 bases of the junction unmatched. CDR3 length: 16 amino acids. The CDR3: CASSLDRGRVNSPLHF. As DNA, the CDR3 is TGTGCCAGCAGCTTAGACAGGGGAAGGGTGAATTCACCCCTCCACTTT.

The chain uses TRBV14 and TRBJ2-1, with D possibly matching TRBD2 (5 bases). Trimming shortened V by 0 bases and J by 10 bases, and 19 bases separated the two germline ends. Germline values: CDR1 SGHDN, CDR2 FVKESK. CDR3 length equals 16 residues. CDR3 DNA sequence: TGTGCCAGCAGCCAAGATCCCCGGGGTCGATCCCGGGAGCAGTTCTTC. Protein product: CASSQDPRGRSREQFF. The variable domain in full, with the rest retrieved from reference TRBV14 and TRBJ2-1, is EAGVTQFPSHSVIEKGQTVTLRCDPISGHDNLYWYRRVMGKEIKFLLHFVKESKQDESGMPNNRFLAERTGGTYSTLKVQPAELEDSGVYFCASSQDPRGRSREQFFGPGTRLTVL.

In this sample, this clone turned up a few times. This rearrangement joins TRBV7-2 to TRBJ1-2, with D uncertain. CDR1 SGHTA and CDR2 FQGNSA come from the germline V gene. This CDR3 contains 13 residues. V shed 3 bases and J shed 4 bases, with 9 bases lying between them. In nucleotides, the CDR3 is TGTGCCAGCAGCTTTAAAGGGAGCTATGGCTACACCTTC. Translating it yields CASSFKGSYGYTF.

J is TRBJ2-3 and V is TRBV9; a weak D match, TRBD2 (6 bases). The V gene's germline CDR1 is SGDLS and CDR2 YYNGEE. There are 14 residues in the CDR3. The V and J ends lost 1 base and 2 bases respectively, with 8 bases between them. CDR3 region: CASSVRLDTDTQYF. The CDR3 DNA reads TGTGCCAGCAGCGTAAGACTAGACACAGATACGCAGTATTTT.

The chain has TRBV9 and TRBJ2-1; possibly TRBD2 for D (5 bases). Trimming cost V 3 bases and J 5 bases, with 12 bases left between them. The germline V gene encodes CDR1 SGDLS and CDR2 YYNGEE. The CDR3 runs to 14 residues. The CDR3 is CASSGGFHNNEQFF. CDR3 sequence (DNA): TGTGCCAGCAGCGGCGGGTTCCATAACAATGAGCAGTTCTTC.

This clone was found a few times. V is TRBV9 and J is TRBJ2-7; D unclear. The V end was cut by 3 bases, the J end by 3 bases, with 7 bases between. Germline CDR1 is SGDLS and CDR2 is YYNGEE. The CDR3 sequence is 12 residues long. In DNA, the CDR3 is TGTGCCAGCAGCGCACCTGGCTACGAGCAGTACTTC. This sequence encodes CASSAPGYEQYF.

This chain links TRBV30 with TRBJ2-7; 7 bases are shared with TRBD2. CDR3 size: 15 residues. Germline values: CDR1 GTSNPN, CDR2 SVGIG (reference sequence). J lost 0 bases, V lost 4 bases, and 9 bases had no gene match. The DNA of the CDR3 is TGTGCCTGGACCGGTGGGGGGGTAAGCTCCTACGAGCAGTACTTC. Translation gives CAWTGGGVSSYEQYF.

The chain uses TRBV6-1 and TRBJ1-5; no clear D. The CDR3 contains 12 residues. Trimming took 10 bases from V and 5 from J, leaving 12 bases between them. Germline CDR1 and CDR2: MNHNS and SASEGT. This CDR3 is CATARTDQPQHF. The CDR3 DNA sequence: TGTGCCACAGCCCGGACGGATCAGCCCCAGCATTTT.

This clone was found a few times. The chain employs TRBV6-5 and TRBJ1-5; TRBD1 aligns across 9 bases. V shed 8 bases and J 7 bases; nucleotides not matched to a gene: 12. Germline CDR1 reads MNHEY; CDR2 reads SVGAGI. The CDR3 sequence is 15 residues long. The CDR3 DNA sequence: TGTGCCAGCGGAACAACAGGGGGCGACGGCCAGCCCCAGCATTTT. Amino acid sequence: CASGTTGGDGQPQHF.

The V and J genes are TRBV29-1 and TRBJ1-2; TRBD1 might be the D (6 bases). This CDR3 has 13 amino acids. Germline V gene lookup returns CDR1 SQVTM and CDR2 ANQGSEA. Trimming removed 1 base from V and 7 bases from J, with 13 bases in between. CDR3 DNA: TGCAGCGTTGAAGGGGCACAGGGTGCTGGCTACACCTTC. Amino acids: CSVEGAQGAGYTF.

This clone has a handful of counts. V usage is TRBV6-5 and J usage is TRBJ1-5; 9 positions match TRBD1. There are 15 residues in the CDR3. Germline CDR1 is MNHEY and CDR2 is SVGAGI. V was pared by 4 bases and J by 1 base, with 2 bases of the junction left unmatched. CDR3 sequence (DNA): TGTGCCAGCAGTTTCGGGACAGGGAGCAATCAGCCCCAGCATTTT. Encoded protein: CASSFGTGSNQPQHF.

This clone was observed a few times. The chain has TRBV7-9 and TRBJ1-2; 7 positions match TRBD1. Germline V gene sequence: CDR1 SEHNR, CDR2 FQNEAQ (reference sequence). There are 13 residues in the CDR3. Losses at the gene ends were 5 bases for V and 6 bases for J; bases not matched to a gene: 6. The CDR3 here is CASSASGGDGYTF. CDR3 DNA: TGTGCCAGCAGCGCCTCAGGGGGGGATGGCTACACCTTC. Combining the CDR3 with reference TRBV7-9 and TRBJ1-2 gives the whole variable domain DTGVSQNPRHKITKRGQNVTFRCDPISEHNRLYWYRQTLGQGPEFLTYFQNEAQLEKSRLLSDRFSAERPKGSFSTLEIQRTEQGDSAMYLCASSASGGDGYTFGSGTRLTVV.

The gene calls are TRBV27 and TRBJ2-1; D possibly corresponds to TRBD2 (5 bases). The V gene's germline CDR1 is MNHEY and CDR2 SMNVEV (reference sequence). The CDR3 totals 14 residues. V gave up 4 bases and J gave up 1 base, with 8 bases separating them. The CDR3 nucleotides are TGTGCCAGCAGTTCGGGATTGTCCTACAATGAGCAGTTCTTC. This translates into CASSSGLSYNEQFF.

The V gene is TRBV11-2, the J gene TRBJ2-3; D is possibly TRBD1 (6 bases). Between the trimmed V and J ends, which lost 5 bases and 2 bases, there was a span of 17 bases. CDR3 length: 16 amino acids. Germline-derived CDR1 and CDR2 are SGHAT and FQNNGV. In nucleotides, the CDR3 is TGTGCCAGCAGCCCGGGACAAGTTCTTCACACAGATACGCAGTATTTT. As protein: CASSPGQVLHTDTQYF.

This sequence joins TRBV5-1 and TRBJ2-7, with TRBD1 matching over 9 bases. J was trimmed by 4 bases and V by 3 bases; bases with no gene match: 11. Looked up from germline, CDR1 is SGHRS and CDR2 is YFSETQ. The CDR3 spans 16 residues. CDR3: CASSSGQGELGYEQYF. The CDR3 nucleotides read TGCGCCAGCAGCTCGGGACAGGGAGAATTGGGTTACGAGCAGTACTTC.

The chain recombines TRBV6-4 with TRBJ1-2; 7 bases fit TRBD1. The V gene end was trimmed by 0 bases and the J gene end by 6 bases; junction bases not matched to a gene: 1. CDR1 is MRHNA, CDR2 SNTAGT, per germline. This CDR3 contains 13 residues. The CDR3 bases are TGTGCCAGCAGTGACTCGACAGGGAATGGCTACACCTTC. Its translation is CASSDSTGNGYTF.

The chain carries TRBV4-3 and TRBJ2-3; D possibly corresponds to TRBD1 (6 bases). The V gene lost 0 bases and the J gene lost 2 bases, with 12 bases spanning the gap. Germline V gene data show CDR1 as LGHNA and CDR2 as YSLEER. CDR3 length: 16 residues. DNA of the CDR3: TGCGCCAGCAGCCAAGAGTCCAGGGGCGACACAGATACGCAGTATTTT. Its translation is CASSQESRGDTDTQYF.

The chain has TRBV29-1 and TRBJ1-2, with 8 positions matching TRBD1. The germline V gene encodes CDR1 SQVTM and CDR2 ANQGSEA. With 6 bases clipped from V and 4 bases from J, the junction kept 7 bases outside the gene matches. The CDR3 runs to 13 residues. CDR3 in amino acids: CSVDDRGSYGYTF. CDR3 in DNA: TGCAGCGTCGACGACAGGGGATCCTATGGCTACACCTTC.

Only a few counts were recorded for this clone. The gene calls are TRBV7-9 and TRBJ1-1; D is undetermined. V was clipped by 1 base and J by 4 bases, with 7 bases between them. CDR3 size: 13 residues. In germline, CDR1 is SEHNR, CDR2 FQNEAQ (reference sequence). The CDR3 coding sequence is TGTGCCAGCAGCTTAGGGTTGCCCACTGAAGCTTTCTTT. As protein: CASSLGLPTEAFF.

There are a few counts of this clone. This sample includes further DNA sequences coding for the same CDR3. The chain uses TRBV7-9 and TRBJ2-1; D not resolved. Germline V gives CDR1 SEHNR, CDR2 FQNEAQ (reference sequence). The CDR3 contains 14 residues. V was pared by 3 bases and J by 0 bases, with 6 bases between. The CDR3 nucleotides read TGTGCCAGCAGCTTGGGCAGCTCCTACAATGAGCAGTTCTTC. As protein: CASSLGSSYNEQFF.